The present entry profiles one TCR beta chain with its context. The antigen remains undetermined. These data originate in a study of CXCR3-negative and CXCR3-positive naive CD8 T cells. Study results and limitations: Diversity was high in both naive subsets and much lower in memory cells. Comparison of naive cells showed more hydrophobic TRB CDR3s in CXCR3-positive than in CXCR3-negative naive cells.

Germline V gene sequence: CDR1 SGHTA, CDR2 FQGNSA. This CDR3 has 16 residues. TRB cDNA libraries were made by UMI-labeled 5' RACE. TCRdb reworked the 5' RACE reads into one entry per CDR3 protein, no DNA. The sample has fewer than 95,000 distinct CDR3 sequences, and its top ten clones hold 0.85% to 1.4%. This chain connects TRBV7-2 to TRBJ2-1; TCRdb's D gene call, TRBD1, goes unchecked for lack of DNA. The specimen sequenced was naive CXCR3- CD8+ T cells from blood. Subset indicated: CD45RO-CCR7+CD27+CD95- naive CD8+ T cells lacking CXCR3 (TNR3-). The clonotype comes from a human donor in good health. Some clones in this sample may be carry-over from other donors' samples. CDR3 region: CASSLSGTGGFDEQFF.